This entry lists 18 T cell receptor beta chains sequenced from one sample in a study of T cells in Graves' hyperthyroidism and ophthalmopathy. RNA transcripts gave rise to amplified TCR beta CDR3 regions. The HTBI set primed first-round TCR CDR3 RT-PCR. MiXCR was run by TCRdb on the multiplex PCR reads, yielding one entry per CDR3 protein. The sample lists approximately 400,000 distinct CDR3 sequences; 20% to 30% were seen once. Sequenced material: blood. The receptors were gathered from a man aged 50-59 years with Graves' hyperthyroidism.

This clonotype has just a few counts. The V and J genes are TRBV20-1 and TRBJ2-3; D not resolved. The CDR3 spans 15 residues. Germline V gene lookup returns CDR1 DFQATT and CDR2 SNEGSKA (reference sequence). V gave up 0 bases and J gave up 2 bases, with 12 bases separating them. CDR3 nucleotide sequence: TGCAGTGCTAGAGATTTTTCCCGGGCCACAGATACGCAGTATTTT. It specifies CSARDFSRATDTQYF.

This chain connects TRBV10-3 to TRBJ2-7; D might be TRBD1 or TRBD2, each matching 6 bases. The V end was cut by 0 bases, the J end by 6 bases, with 15 bases between. Looked up from germline, CDR1 is ENHRY and CDR2 is SYGVKD. The CDR3 runs 15 residues. This chain's CDR3 is CAISESRGRGVEQYF. The CDR3 region has the DNA TGTGCCATCAGTGAGTCACGGGGAAGGGGGGTCGAGCAGTACTTC.

This clonotype was seen more than once but under ten times. The chain employs TRBV12-5 and TRBJ2-1, with D perhaps TRBD2 (6 bases). CDR1 is LGHNT, CDR2 FRNRAP, per germline. V lost 4 bases and J 9 bases, leaving 28 bases between the germline ends. This CDR3 contains 18 residues. CDR3 nucleotide sequence: TGTGCTAGTGGTTACCCCGCGACCCCGACGCTCAGGCGGGGTGAGCAGTTCTTC. Translation gives CASGYPATPTLRRGEQFF.

This clonotype was seen at least ten times. The chain links TRBV29-1 to TRBJ2-1; 10 positions agree with TRBD2. The V gene end was trimmed by 6 bases and the J gene end by 7 bases; junction bases not matched to a gene: 3. CDR3 length: 12 amino acids. Germline-derived CDR1 and CDR2 are SQVTM and ANQGSEA. The DNA for the CDR3 is TGCAGCGTCCGAGCGGGAGGGAATGAGCAGTTCTTC. Protein: CSVRAGGNEQFF.

This clonotype was seen at least ten times. The chain uses TRBV2 and TRBJ2-1, with 7 bases aligning to TRBD1. Trimming removed 5 bases from V and 8 bases from J; junction bases left unmatched: 12. Germline V gene sequence: CDR1 SNHLY, CDR2 FYNNEI. The CDR3 runs to 15 residues. The CDR3 protein is CASSNRGRGIDEQFF. The CDR3 DNA reads TGTGCCAGCAGTAATAGGGGGCGAGGGATCGATGAGCAGTTCTTC.

The sample holds many counts of this clonotype. The J gene is TRBJ2-1, the V gene TRBV11-3; TRBD2 might be the D (6 bases). CDR1 and CDR2 from the germline V gene are SGHNT and YENEEA. The CDR3 runs 15 residues. V lost 1 base and J lost 3, with 10 bases in between. CDR3 in DNA: TGTGCCAGCAGCTTAGGATGGACTAACTACAATGAGCAGTTCTTC. It codes for CASSLGWTNYNEQFF.

This chain connects TRBV19 to TRBJ1-2; 10 nucleotides align to TRBD1. Trimming took 4 bases from V and 4 from J; bases not matched to a gene: 0. This CDR3 comprises 13 residues. Germline CDR1 is LNHDA and CDR2 is SQIVND (reference sequence). The CDR3 DNA follows: TGTGCCAGTAGTAGGACAGGGGGCTATGGCTACACCTTC. This sequence encodes CASSRTGGYGYTF.

J is TRBJ2-7 and V is TRBV7-2; TRBD2 aligns across 8 bases. The CDR3 runs 15 residues. Germline V gene sequence: CDR1 SGHTA, CDR2 FQGNSA. The junction had 8 bases not matched to a gene; V was cut back by 5 bases and J by 2 bases. CDR3 sequence (DNA): TGTGCCAGCAGCCGCACTAGCGGAAACCCCTACGAGCAGTACTTC. Residues: CASSRTSGNPYEQYF.

This clonotype was seen just once. The chain uses TRBV30 and TRBJ1-2, with D unclear. Germline CDR1 GTSNPN, CDR2 SVGIG (reference sequence). V was cut by 2 bases and J by 4 bases, with 8 bases left in between. There are 12 residues in the CDR3. The CDR3, as DNA: TGTGCCTGGAGTCATACGGTCTATGGCTACACCTTC. This sequence encodes CAWSHTVYGYTF.

This clonotype was seen ten or more times. The chain carries TRBV11-2 and TRBJ2-7; D ambiguous. Germline-derived CDR1 and CDR2 are SGHAT and FQNNGV. The CDR3 spans 13 residues. The V end was cut by 0 bases, the J end by 2 bases, with 5 bases between. The CDR3, as DNA: TGTGCCAGCAGCTTAGAGGCGCCCTACGAGCAGTACTTC. It codes for CASSLEAPYEQYF.

This clonotype was recorded a few times. The chain recombines TRBV5-1 with TRBJ2-7; TRBD2 matches 7 bases. The CDR3 is made up of 14 amino acids. After removal of 4 bases from V and 2 bases from J, the junction contained 6 bases not matched to a gene. Germline V gene sequence: CDR1 SGHRS, CDR2 YFSETQ. The CDR3 reads CASSREGTAYEQYF. CDR3 sequence (DNA): TGCGCCAGCAGCAGGGAGGGGACCGCCTACGAGCAGTACTTC. Supplemented by reference TRBV5-1 and TRBJ2-7, the full variable domain reads KAGVTQTPRYLIKTRGQQVTLSCSPISGHRSVSWYQQTPGQGLQFLFEYFSETQRNKGNFPGRFSGRQFSNSRSEMNVSTLELGDSALYLCASSREGTAYEQYFGPGTRLTVT.

This clonotype turned up a few times. The chain carries TRBV7-6 and TRBJ2-3; no reliable D call. This CDR3 has 15 amino acids. The V end lost 5 bases, the J end lost 0 bases, and 12 bases lay between the germline ends. Germline V gene lookup returns CDR1 SGHVS and CDR2 FNYEAQ. In DNA form, the CDR3 reads TGTGCCAGCAGCCCCCCGCTCGGGAGCACAGATACGCAGTATTTT. It codes for CASSPPLGSTDTQYF.

V usage is TRBV28 and J usage is TRBJ2-1, with 14 bases lining up with TRBD2. V dropped 7 bases and J dropped 4; count of bases not matched to a gene: 6. This CDR3 is built from 16 residues. Germline loops: CDR1 MDHEN, CDR2 SYDVKM. The CDR3, as DNA: TGTGCCAGCACCGGCGGGACTAGCGGGAGATACAATGAGCAGTTCTTC. As protein: CASTGGTSGRYNEQFF.

The V call is TRBV19, the J call TRBJ2-1; 13 bases are shared with TRBD2. Germline-derived CDR1 and CDR2 are LNHDA and SQIVND (reference sequence). The CDR3 is 17 amino acids. The trim removed 7 bases at V and 4 bases at J, leaving 10 bases unmatched. This CDR3 reads CASTGTSGESGYNEQFF. The CDR3 bases are TGTGCCAGTACCGGGACTAGCGGGGAGAGTGGGTACAATGAGCAGTTCTTC.

The chain has TRBV20-1 and TRBJ2-5, with D possibly TRBD2 on 5 matching bases. The CDR3 totals 15 residues. Germline lookup yields CDR1 DFQATT and CDR2 SNEGSKA (reference sequence). With 5 bases removed from V and 1 base from J, the gap between germline ends came to 17 bases. CDR3 sequence: CSALRGRAVQETQYF. In DNA, the CDR3 is TGCAGTGCTCTCCGAGGGCGGGCAGTCCAAGAGACCCAGTACTTC.

The table lists this clonotype with many counts. The chain combines TRBV12-3 or TRBV12-4 with TRBJ2-7; 15 nucleotides line up with TRBD2. This CDR3 is built from 15 residues. The J segment lost 4 bases and the V segment lost 4 bases, leaving 2 bases of the junction unmatched. CDR3 protein: CASSSGTSGRYEQYF. CDR3 DNA: TGTGCCAGCAGTTCCGGGACTAGCGGGAGGTACGAGCAGTACTTC.

There are many counts of this clonotype. The chain employs TRBV6-1 and TRBJ1-1, with 10 positions matching TRBD1. The germline CDR1 and CDR2 sequences are MNHNS and SASEGT. The trim removed 4 bases at V and 5 bases at J, leaving 4 bases unmatched. The CDR3 has 14 amino acids. The CDR3 DNA follows: TGTGCCAGCAGTGGCGACAGGGGGCGAACTGAAGCTTTCTTT. It encodes CASSGDRGRTEAFF.

This clonotype was detected ten times or more. The chain employs TRBV29-1 and TRBJ2-3, with TRBD2 as a possible D gene (5 bases). Germline V gene data show CDR1 as SQVTM and CDR2 as ANQGSEA. The V and J ends lost 7 bases and 4 bases respectively, with 18 bases between them. The CDR3 runs 14 residues. In nucleotides, the CDR3 is TGCAGCGCACGGACTTCAATAAGTCCAGATACGCAGTATTTT. It encodes CSARTSISPDTQYF.